This is a list of T cell receptor beta chains from one sample in a study of shared clonotypes between healthy human individuals. Sequencing used immunoSEQ multiplex PCR; TCRdb keeps in-frame clones, though not all of them. The sample consists of a few million clones, about 94% of them appearing once. The sequencing sample was made of naive CD4+ T cells sorted from blood. These receptors were obtained from a man aged 18-30 years in good health. Each CDR3 is given without its conserved first and last residue. Size tells how often a clone was seen (once, few, many) or the class of an expanded clone, and some rows leave it out.

J | V | size | CDR3
TRBJ1-4 | TRBV7-2 | few | ASSLGGGGEKLF
TRBJ1-1 | TRBV10-3 | - | AISEYGGGAELKTEAF
TRBJ2-1 | TRBV12-5 | - | ASGSSGGAINEQF
TRBJ1-5 | TRBV6-5 | - | ASRQDRYQPQH
TRBJ2-7 | TRBV2 | - | ASRPDGTYEQY
TRBJ2-5 | TRBV9 | - | ASSAGGIQETQY
TRBJ2-1 | TRBV15 | - | ATSSPLGGVYNEQF
TRBJ1-1 | TRBV5-1 | - | ASSYRENTEAF
TRBJ2-7 | TRBV7-9 | - | ASSRTASSYEQY
TRBJ1-4 | TRBV19 | - | ASSSAGEKLF
TRBJ2-5 | TRBV10-1 | - | ASSEGSRTGETQY
TRBJ1-5 | TRBV5-1 | - | ASSLEGLGNQPQH
TRBJ1-3 | TRBV5-1 | - | ASSFGQLSSGNTIY
TRBJ2-7 | TRBV5-1 | - | ASSSGQGAYEQY
TRBJ1-6 | TRBV14 | - | ASSQEAGRVSPLH
TRBJ2-5 | TRBV10-2 | - | ASSEPWTGETQY
TRBJ1-5 | TRBV19 | - | ASRRADKSNQPQH
TRBJ1-1 | TRBV19 | - | ASSIVDRSTEAF
TRBJ2-7 | TRBV6-5 | - | ASSTATYEQY
TRBJ2-2 | TRBV4-3 | - | ASSQVGTSGGELF
TRBJ2-4 | TRBV7-2 | - | ASSSRGNIQY
TRBJ2-2 | TRBV7-9 | - | ASSLDRGPTGELF
TRBJ1-1 | TRBV29-1 | once | SVHRANTEAF
TRBJ2-7 | TRBV5-1 | few | ASSLQTGGSYEQY
TRBJ2-7 | TRBV5-1 | - | ASSLGGSGTYEQY
TRBJ2-1 | TRBV6-6 | - | ASSPDYLLNEHRF
TRBJ1-6 | TRBV6-4 | - | ASRPRGLASPLH
TRBJ2-4 | TRBV7-2 | - | ASSLGGLAKNIQY
TRBJ2-5 | TRBV5-1 | - | ASTLWASGEETQY
TRBJ2-5 | TRBV6-6 | - | ASAGGPGETQY
TRBJ1-4 | TRBV30 | - | AWGGGTPSEKLF
TRBJ2-3 | TRBV20-1 | - | SASYTDTQY
TRBJ2-7 | TRBV2 | - | ATRGQGISYEQY
TRBJ2-5 | TRBV7-7 | - | ASSPLLAGLETQY
TRBJ2-1 | TRBV7-9 | - | ASSFPGLAGLVEQF
TRBJ2-7 | TRBV6-1 | - | ASVSTERLEQY
TRBJ2-2 | TRBV7-9 | - | ASSSNRGPPEELF
TRBJ2-2 | TRBV28 | - | ASKTRVALAGELF
TRBJ2-7 | TRBV6-1 | - | ASRPAVAYEQY
TRBJ1-2 | TRBV6-1 | - | ASSEALVGLYYGYT
TRBJ1-5 | TRBV6-5 | - | ASSPPNQPQH
TRBJ1-1 | TRBV9 | - | ASSAQSGGTEAF
TRBJ2-7 | TRBV11-2 | - | ASSLAGTVSYEQY
TRBJ1-6 | TRBV6-5 | - | ASRSGGGNPPLH
TRBJ1-4 | TRBV19 | - | ASSTGKKGYATNEKLF
TRBJ2-3 | TRBV9 | - | ASSVGQGHQDTQY
TRBJ2-2 | TRBV6-6 | - | ASSYSGRSNTGELF
TRBJ1-2 | TRBV6-5 | - | ASSLVYGYT
TRBJ2-3 | TRBV7-2 | once | ASSGRRPVGTDTQY
TRBJ2-7 | TRBV5-1 | - | ASSLMVEDEQY
TRBJ2-7 | TRBV28 | - | ASIPGGASYEQY
TRBJ1-4 | TRBV5-1 | - | ASSVGQLNEKLF
TRBJ2-2 | TRBV28 | - | ASRGTGDTGELF